Listed here are 27 T cell receptor beta chains from one sample, sequenced in a study of blood T cell repertoires in COVID-19. The method was immunoSEQ multiplex PCR; TCRdb's version includes in-frame clones alone and lacks a portion of them. This table holds some 91,000 clones, about nine tenths found once. Input material: peripheral blood. All receptors come from a man aged 55-75 years with acute or convalescent COVID-19.

This chain uses TRBV29-1 with TRBJ1-2; the D gene is possibly TRBD1 (6 bases). This CDR3 spans 12 amino acids. V lost 7 bases to trimming and J lost 2 bases, with 11 bases between them. Germline V gives CDR1 SQVTM, CDR2 ANQGSEA. In nucleotides, the CDR3 is TGCAGCGGGGGGGGACAAAACTATGGCTACACCTTC. This encodes CSGGGQNYGYTF.

This chain connects TRBV7-8 to TRBJ1-1; D ambiguous. The CDR3 is made up of 15 amino acids. With 5 bases removed from V and 1 base from J, the gap between germline ends came to 14 bases. From germline, CDR1 is SGHVS and CDR2 FQNEAQ. The CDR3 here is CASSPTERRNTEAFF. Written as DNA, the CDR3 is TGTGCCAGCAGCCCGACTGAACGGAGGAACACTGAAGCTTTCTTT.

The chain joins TRBV2 to TRBJ1-3; D not resolved. CDR1 and CDR2 (germline): SNHLY, FYNNEI. The V and J ends lost 5 bases and 6 bases respectively, with 14 bases between them. The CDR3 has 14 amino acids. The CDR3 sequence is CASSREKRQNTIYF. CDR3 DNA: TGTGCCAGCAGTAGGGAGAAGAGACAAAACACCATATATTTT.

The genes are TRBV10-3 and TRBJ1-2; D is ambiguous. Germline CDR1 reads ENHRY; CDR2 reads SYGVKD. The V and J ends lost 5 bases and 10 bases respectively, with 14 bases between them. The CDR3 sequence is 12 residues long. The CDR3 DNA sequence: TGTGCCATCAGTACACAATACACCCCCTACACCTTC. Protein sequence: CAISTQYTPYTF.

The rearrangement uses TRBV6-5 and TRBJ2-5; 9 bases are a match to TRBD1. Germline trimming cut 8 bases from V and 5 bases from J; bases unmatched to any gene: 6. CDR3 size: 13 residues. The V gene's germline CDR1 is MNHEY and CDR2 SVGAGI. CDR3 DNA: TGTGCCAGCCGGGACAGGGATGCGGAGACCCAGTACTTC. Protein product: CASRDRDAETQYF.

The J gene is TRBJ1-2, the V gene TRBV2, with no clear D. Trimming stripped 5 bases from V and 3 bases from J, with 13 bases between. Germline V gene data show CDR1 as SNHLY and CDR2 as FYNNEI. This CDR3 contains 14 residues. The CDR3 bases are TGTGCCAGCAGTTTGTTTGGCGGGGACTATGGCTACACCTTC. The encoded protein is CASSLFGGDYGYTF.

The chain uses TRBV19 and TRBJ2-3, with D perhaps TRBD1 (7 bases). V lost 8 bases and J 5 bases, leaving 23 bases between the germline ends. The CDR3 length is 16 residues. Germline CDR1 reads LNHDA; CDR2 reads SQIVND (reference sequence). CDR3 sequence (DNA): TGTGCCAGTGGGAGGCCGACAGGGCCAGAAGTAGATACGCAGTATTTT. It specifies CASGRPTGPEVDTQYF.

The CDR3 here is CASSPGYTGELFF. CDR3 coding DNA: TGTGCCAGCAGCCCAGGGTACACCGGGGAGCTGTTTTTT. This sequence joins TRBV12-3 or TRBV12-4 and TRBJ2-2; tentative D call: TRBD1 (5 bases). The germline V and J ends were trimmed by 6 bases and 3 bases, with 8 bases remaining between them. The CDR3 runs to 13 residues.

This chain joins TRBV4-1 and TRBJ1-5; weak D call: TRBD1 (6 bases). V dropped 8 bases and J dropped 5 bases, with 10 bases sitting between them. The CDR3 has 12 amino acids. The V gene's germline CDR1 is MGHRA and CDR2 YSYEKL. CDR3 residues: CASGDTYQPQHF. The DNA of the CDR3 is TGCGCCAGCGGGGACACTTATCAGCCCCAGCATTTT.

The gene calls are TRBV2 and TRBJ1-2, with D possibly being TRBD1 (5 bases). CDR3 length: 13 amino acids. Looked up from germline, CDR1 is SNHLY and CDR2 is FYNNEI. V lost 8 bases and J 3 bases, leaving 13 bases between the germline ends. The CDR3 DNA reads TGTGCCAGCGGCGGGGCAGGCTACTATGGCTACACCTTC. Amino acids: CASGGAGYYGYTF.

V gene TRBV20-1 combines with J gene TRBJ1-2; no clear D. Trimming removed 6 bases from V and 1 base from J, with 6 bases in between. The CDR3 is made up of 11 amino acids. Germline CDR1 is DFQATT and CDR2 is SNEGSKA (reference sequence). CDR3 bases: TGCAGTGCCGGGAGTAACTATGGCTACACCTTC. It codes for CSAGSNYGYTF.

The chain uses TRBV7-9 and TRBJ2-6; D not resolved. Between the trimmed V and J ends, which lost 2 bases and 0 bases, there was a span of 5 bases. Germline CDR1 is SEHNR and CDR2 is FQNEAQ (reference sequence). The CDR3 covers 15 residues. The CDR3 nucleotides are TGTGCCAGCAGCTTATCGAGCTCTGGGGCCAACGTCCTGACTTTC. Translated: CASSLSSSGANVLTF.

V usage is TRBV2 and J usage is TRBJ2-3; D is perhaps TRBD1 (5 bases). The CDR3 consists of 15 residues. V was shortened by 4 bases and J by 2 bases, with 13 bases between the two germline ends. The germline V gene encodes CDR1 SNHLY and CDR2 FYNNEI. The CDR3 nucleotides read TGTGCCAGCAGTGCTCAGGGTTCCCCCACAGATACGCAGTATTTT. Translation gives CASSAQGSPTDTQYF.

The gene calls are TRBV5-1 and TRBJ2-5; 8 nucleotides match TRBD2. V trimming: 0 bases; J trimming: 5 bases; junction bases outside the gene matches: 6. The CDR3 loop spans 15 amino acids. Germline-derived CDR1 and CDR2 are SGHRS and YFSETQ. The CDR3 sequence is CASSLGGGFWETQYF. In DNA, the CDR3 is TGCGCCAGCAGCTTGGGCGGGGGGTTCTGGGAGACCCAGTACTTC. The full variable domain, rest sourced from reference TRBV5-1 and TRBJ2-5, is KAGVTQTPRYLIKTRGQQVTLSCSPISGHRSVSWYQQTPGQGLQFLFEYFSETQRNKGNFPGRFSGRQFSNSRSEMNVSTLELGDSALYLCASSLGGGFWETQYFGPGTRLLVL.

J is TRBJ2-1 and V is TRBV14; possible D gene TRBD2, 6 bases. The CDR3 totals 16 residues. Germline CDR1 SGHDN, CDR2 FVKESK. V was clipped by 2 bases and J by 0 bases, with 11 bases between them. CDR3 DNA sequence: TGTGCCAGCAGCCAATACCGGGGGAACTCCTACAATGAGCAGTTCTTC. It yields the protein CASSQYRGNSYNEQFF.

This chain uses TRBV11-2 with TRBJ2-5, with TRBD2 matching over 7 bases. V trimming: 5 bases; J trimming: 5 bases; junction bases outside the gene matches: 14. This CDR3 has 16 amino acids. Germline V gene sequence: CDR1 SGHAT, CDR2 FQNNGV. The CDR3 loop reads CASSLQRGGILETQYF. The CDR3 DNA reads as TGTGCCAGCAGCCTACAGCGGGGTGGGATTCTTGAGACCCAGTACTTC.

V and J are TRBV10-3 and TRBJ2-4; a weak D match, TRBD1 (5 bases). CDR1 and CDR2 (germline): ENHRY, SYGVKD. V gave up 2 bases and J gave up 8 bases, with 13 bases separating them. The length of the CDR3 is 14 residues. Here the CDR3 DNA reads TGTGCCATCAGTGAGGGTAGGGGAAGTGACATTCAGTACTTC. Translation: CAISEGRGSDIQYF.

The gene calls are TRBV5-1 and TRBJ2-3, with 9 bases fitting TRBD1. Germline V CDR1 and CDR2: SGHRS, YFSETQ. This CDR3 region has 17 residues. The V gene end was trimmed by 4 bases and the J gene end by 4 bases; junction bases not matched to a gene: 13. The CDR3 loop is CASSVQPGQGGADTQYF. The CDR3 region has the DNA TGCGCCAGCAGCGTTCAACCGGGACAGGGTGGCGCAGATACGCAGTATTTT.

The chain joins TRBV7-9 to TRBJ1-1; TRBD1 might be the D (5 bases). V lost 5 bases and J 3 bases, leaving 16 bases between the germline ends. The CDR3 has 15 residues. Germline V gives CDR1 SEHNR, CDR2 FQNEAQ (reference sequence). Here the CDR3 DNA reads TGTGCCAGCAGCCCGGGGGACGAAAGGGACACTGAAGCTTTCTTT. Encoded protein: CASSPGDERDTEAFF.

This chain uses TRBV3-1 (or the pseudogene TRBV3-2) with TRBJ1-3, with TRBD1 matching over 8 bases. Germline CDR1 LGHDT, CDR2 YNNKEL (reference sequence). V shed 7 bases and J 5 bases; nucleotides not matched to a gene: 7. The CDR3 is 14 amino acids. The CDR3 is CASTHQGARNTIYF. CDR3 coding DNA: TGTGCCAGCACCCATCAGGGGGCTAGAAACACCATATATTTT.

The genes are TRBV20-1 and TRBJ2-7, with a weak D call TRBD1 (5 bases). The CDR3 covers 11 residues. Germline V gene data show CDR1 as DFQATT and CDR2 as SNEGSKA (reference sequence). V was clipped by 5 bases and J by 5 bases, with 10 bases between them. The CDR3 sequence is CSAQRGNEQYF. CDR3 in DNA: TGCAGTGCTCAAAGGGGCAACGAGCAGTACTTC.

Comment on this clone: The same CDR3 also results from other DNA sequences found in this sample. The chain is built from TRBV5-1 and TRBJ2-7, with a tentative D call TRBD1 (6 bases). The CDR3 totals 14 residues. CDR1 is SGHRS and CDR2 is YFSETQ in the germline V gene. The V and J ends lost 0 bases and 2 bases respectively, with 9 bases between them. This CDR3 reads CASSLASGAYEQYF. Written as DNA, the CDR3 is TGCGCCAGCAGCTTGGCTTCAGGGGCCTACGAGCAGTACTTC.

CDR3 amino acids: CSANRGGADYGYTF. For the CDR3, the DNA is TGCAGCGCTAACCGGGGGGGCGCTGACTATGGCTACACCTTC. V usage is TRBV29-1 and J usage is TRBJ1-2, with a possible D match to TRBD1 (6 bases). Germline lookup yields CDR1 SQVTM and CDR2 ANQGSEA. This CDR3 region has 14 residues. Trimming pared 7 bases from V and 3 bases from J, leaving 18 bases between.

This clone was recorded a few times. The V call is TRBV6-5, the J call TRBJ1-1; 10 nucleotides agree with TRBD1. CDR3 length equals 14 residues. Trimming cost V 5 bases and J 3 bases; bases outside gene matches: 3. Germline V gene sequence: CDR1 MNHEY, CDR2 SVGAGI. Here the CDR3 reads CASSTDRGYTEAFF. The CDR3 DNA follows: TGTGCCAGCAGTACGGACAGGGGGTACACTGAAGCTTTCTTT.

The rearrangement joins TRBV28 to TRBJ1-2; D unresolved. Trimming shortened V by 6 bases and J by 7 bases, and 12 bases separated the two germline ends. Germline loops: CDR1 MDHEN, CDR2 SYDVKM. This CDR3 is built from 12 residues. The CDR3 DNA reads as TGTGCCAGCAGCCCGGGTGTTTCTGGCTACACCTTC. Translation gives CASSPGVSGYTF.

V usage is TRBV4-2 and J usage is TRBJ2-6, with 11 bases lining up with TRBD1. With 5 bases clipped from V and 2 bases from J, the junction kept 2 bases outside the gene matches. This CDR3 comprises 16 residues. Germline V gives CDR1 LGHNA, CDR2 YNFKEQ. CDR3 sequence (DNA): TGTGCCAGCAGCTGGACAGGGGGCGCTGGGGCCAACGTCCTGACTTTC. Translated, it gives CASSWTGGAGANVLTF.

This chain uses TRBV5-4 with TRBJ1-1, with a tentative D call TRBD1 (5 bases). CDR1 and CDR2 from the germline V gene are SGHNT and YYREEE (reference sequence). CDR3 length: 13 residues. The V end was cut by 2 bases, the J end by 11 bases, with 16 bases between. CDR3 sequence: CASSLGDSGRAFF. CDR3 DNA: TGTGCCAGCAGCTTAGGAGACTCAGGGAGGGCTTTCTTT. Filled out from reference TRBV5-4 and TRBJ1-1, the complete variable domain reads ETGVTQSPTHLIKTRGQQVTLRCSSQSGHNTVSWYQQALGQGPQFIFQYYREEENGRGNFPPRFSGLQFPNYSSELNVNALELDDSALYLCASSLGDSGRAFFGQGTRLTVV.